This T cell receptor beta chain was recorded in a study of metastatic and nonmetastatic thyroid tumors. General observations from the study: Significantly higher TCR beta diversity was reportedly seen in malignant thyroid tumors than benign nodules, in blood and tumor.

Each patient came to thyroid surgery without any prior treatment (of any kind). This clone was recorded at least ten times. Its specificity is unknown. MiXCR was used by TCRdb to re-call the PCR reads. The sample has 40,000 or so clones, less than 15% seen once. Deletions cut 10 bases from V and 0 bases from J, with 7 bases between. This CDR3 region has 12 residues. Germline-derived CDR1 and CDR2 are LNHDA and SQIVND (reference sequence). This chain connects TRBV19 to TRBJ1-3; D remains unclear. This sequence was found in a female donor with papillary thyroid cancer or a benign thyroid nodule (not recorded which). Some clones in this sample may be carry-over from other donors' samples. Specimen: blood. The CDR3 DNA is TGTGCCACCGCCGTCTCTGGAAACACCATATATTTT. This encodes CATAVSGNTIYF. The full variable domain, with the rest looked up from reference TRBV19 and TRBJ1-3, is DGGITQSPKYLFRKEGQNVTLSCEQNLNHDAMYWYRQDPGQGLRLIYYSQIVNDFQKGDIAEGYSVSREKKESFPLTVTSAQKNPTAFYLCATAVSGNTIYFGEGSWLTVV.